The rows below give T cell receptor beta chains drawn from one sample of a study of OX40 agonist ivuxolimab in advanced cancers. Assay used: immunoSEQ multiplex PCR; TCRdb lists only in-frame clones, some missing. The table records around 53,000 clones, roughly 84% of them present only once. Sequencing was performed on CD4+ or CD8+ T cells sorted from blood, taken in a trial of the OX40 agonist ivuxolimab. These receptors were collected from an adult with an advanced solid tumor such as melanoma, head and neck, liver or kidney cancer. Both conserved end residues are part of each CDR3. D genes are given only for firm matches. Not all rows give a size; the values are once, few, many and, for expanded clones, a class.

v_gene	d_gene	abundance	j_gene	CDR3nt	CDR3aa
TRBV5-1	-	-	TRBJ2-1	TGCGCCAGCAGCTTGGCTACCGGGAAGCCCGATGAGCAGTTCTTC	CASSLATGKPDEQFF
TRBV5-1	-	-	TRBJ1-6	TGCGCCAGCAGCTTGGAGAGCTCCTATAATTCACCCCTCCACTTT	CASSLESSYNSPLHF
TRBV7-9	-	-	TRBJ1-6	TGTGCCAGCAGCTTAACCGCAATCGGGCGTTCACCCCTCCACTTT	CASSLTAIGRSPLHF
TRBV4-1	TRBD2	-	TRBJ2-5	TGCGCCAGCAGCCAAGGACTAGCGGGTAGGGAGACCCAGTACTTC	CASSQGLAGRETQYF
TRBV6-1	TRBD1	-	TRBJ1-5	TGTGCCAGCGGCCCCGGGACAGTCCCCCCCCAGCATTTT	CASGPGTVPPQHF
TRBV5-6	-	-	TRBJ1-2	TGTGCCAGCAGCCCCGGGACTTCGTATGGCTACACCTTC	CASSPGTSYGYTF
TRBV7-2	TRBD2	-	TRBJ2-3	TGTGCCAGCGCGAACGAGGGACTAGCGGGGGCTACGCAGTATTTT	CASANEGLAGATQYF
TRBV6-1	-	-	TRBJ2-7	TGTGCCAGCACTCAGGACGGGGGCTCCGAGCAGTACTTC	CASTQDGGSEQYF
TRBV4-2	TRBD2	-	TRBJ2-5	TGTGCCAGCAGCCAAGATAAGACTAGCGGGGGGGCCCTCGAGACCCAGTACTTC	CASSQDKTSGGALETQYF
TRBV20-1	-	-	TRBJ2-1	TGCAGTGCTAGCTCCGGGACACCTATCTTC	CSASSGTPIF
TRBV9	-	-	TRBJ2-1	TGTGCCAGCAGCGTAGACAGCAATGAGCAGTTCTTC	CASSVDSNEQFF
TRBV5-1	-	medium-sized	TRBJ2-7	TGCGCCAGCAGCTTGGCCGAGACCTACGAGCAGTACTTC	CASSLAETYEQYF
TRBV19	-	-	TRBJ2-5	TGTGCCAGTAGTACAAGATCTCAGGGGTCAGAGACCCAGTACTTC	CASSTRSQGSETQYF
TRBV30	TRBD1	-	TRBJ2-5	TGTGCCTGGAGTTATACAGGGGTAGAAGAGACCCAGTACTTC	CAWSYTGVEETQYF
TRBV5-6	-	-	TRBJ1-1	TGTGCCAGCAGCTCGGGTCCGTACGGGACGGCCAGGGCTGAAGCTTTCTTT	CASSSGPYGTARAEAFF
TRBV7-3	-	-	TRBJ2-2	TGTGCCAGCAGCCAGATTGGGGCGAACACCGGGGAGCTGTTTTTT	CASSQIGANTGELFF
TRBV29-1	-	once	TRBJ1-2	TGCAGCGTCGATGACGGCAACTATGGCTACACCTTC	CSVDDGNYGYTF
TRBV28	-	-	TRBJ2-7	TGTGCCAGCAGTTTATACCCCCGGGTATCAGGGGAATACGAGCAGTACTTC	CASSLYPRVSGEYEQYF
TRBV2	-	-	TRBJ2-2	TGTGCCACGACACCACCGAACACCGGGGAGCTGTTTTTT	CATTPPNTGELFF
TRBV19	TRBD1	-	TRBJ2-6	TGTGCCAGTAGTTTCCCCTCGGGACAGACTCTTTCTGGGGCCAACGTCCTGACTTTC	CASSFPSGQTLSGANVLTF
TRBV5-1	TRBD1	-	TRBJ2-7	TGCGCCAGCAGCTTGGGAACAGGGGGCTCCGAGCAGTACTTC	CASSLGTGGSEQYF
TRBV10-3	-	-	TRBJ1-1	TGTGCCATCAGTACGACAGCGGTGAACACTGAAGCTTTCTTT	CAISTTAVNTEAFF
TRBV6-6	-	-	TRBJ1-6	TGTGCCAGCAGCCTTAATTCACCCCTCCACTTT	CASSLNSPLHF
TRBV14	-	-	TRBJ2-1	TGTGCCAGCAGCCAGATTTTCTCCAGGGCCAATGAGCAGTTCTTC	CASSQIFSRANEQFF
TRBV9	-	-	TRBJ2-1	TGTGCCAGCAGCGTATTAAGTTACAATGAGCAGTTCTTC	CASSVLSYNEQFF
TRBV6-5	-	-	TRBJ1-6	TGTGCCAGCAGTTACTCGATGGGCCCTTCACCCCTCCACTTT	CASSYSMGPSPLHF
TRBV5-1	-	-	TRBJ1-5	TGCGCCAGCAGCTTGGAGGGACGGACAAATCAGCCCCAGCATTTT	CASSLEGRTNQPQHF
TRBV7-2	-	once	TRBJ2-5	TGTGCCAGCAGCTCGGCGTCAACCCAGTACTTC	CASSSASTQYF
TRBV5-1	-	-	TRBJ2-1	TGCGCCAGCAGCTTGGGAGGGGACTCCTACAATGAGCAGTTCTTC	CASSLGGDSYNEQFF
TRBV11-2	TRBD1	-	TRBJ1-4	TGTGCCAGCAGCCTGGGACAGGGGACAACTAATGAAAAACTGTTTTTT	CASSLGQGTTNEKLFF
TRBV5-1	-	-	TRBJ2-2	TGCGCCAGCAGCTCGCGGGTACACGACACCGGGGAGCTGTTTTTT	CASSSRVHDTGELFF
TRBV28	TRBD2	-	TRBJ2-7	TGTGCCAGCAGTCCTAGCGGGGGCTCCTACGAGCAGTACTTC	CASSPSGGSYEQYF
TRBV10-3	-	-	TRBJ2-7	TGTGCCATCGGGGACGCAACCTACGAGCAGTACTTC	CAIGDATYEQYF
TRBV18	-	-	TRBJ2-7	TGTGCCAGCTCACCGACAGGTGGGGACTACGAGCAGTACTTC	CASSPTGGDYEQYF